This is a list of T cell receptor beta chains from one sample in a study of T-cell reconstitution after alpha-beta-depleted transplantation in children. TCRdb ran MiXCR on the PCR reads and lists one entry per CDR3 protein. Among over 200,000 distinct CDR3 sequences listed, approximately 10% were seen once. Sample: PBMCs, taken before TCRalphabeta/CD19-depleted stem cell transplant. The receptor source for this set is a child under two years old with acute myeloid leukemia, due to receive a stem cell transplant. Both conserved end residues are part of each CDR3. The D gene is left open where the match is weak. Size is stated for part of the rows, as once, few or many counts, or as a class when the clone is expanded.

>-|17|TRBJ1-6|few|TRBV30
TGTGCCTGGAGTACCCTGGGGATGCTAACCTATAATTCACCCCTCCACTTT
CAWSTLGMLTYNSPLHF
>-|10|TRBJ1-1|many|TRBV29-1
TGCAGCGTTGTCGAAACTGAAGCTTTCTTT
CSVVETEAFF
>-|14|TRBJ1-3|many|TRBV5-1
TGCGCCAGCAGCAACCAGGGTGCCGGAAACACCATATATTTT
CASSNQGAGNTIYF
>-|12|TRBJ1-1|-|TRBV30
TGTGCCTGGAGTGTACCCCGGCGCCCGTCTTTCTTT
CAWSVPRRPSFF
>-|13|TRBJ1-6|many|TRBV6-4
TGTGCCAGCAGTGATACGGGGGGATCACCCCTCCACTTT
CASSDTGGSPLHF
>TRBD1|13|TRBJ1-2|-|TRBV7-9
TGTGCCAGCAGGGCGACAGGGGACGGCGGCTACACCTTC
CASRATGDGGYTF
>-|13|TRBJ2-2|many|TRBV2
TGTGCCAGCAGTGAAGGTGGTACCGGGGAGCTGTTTTTT
CASSEGGTGELFF
>-|12|TRBJ2-7|many|TRBV2
TGTGCCAGCGGTCGGGGTTCCTACGAGCAGTACTTC
CASGRGSYEQYF
>-|11|TRBJ2-2|many|TRBV20-1
TGCAGTGCCGCCAGTGCCGGGGAGCTGTTTTTT
CSAASAGELFF
>-|14|TRBJ1-6|many|TRBV28
TGTGCCAGCAGTTTAGCCAAATTATATTCACCCCTCCACTTT
CASSLAKLYSPLHF
>-|15|TRBJ2-7|many|TRBV20-1
TGCAGTGCTAGAAAATTCGGACCTAGCTCCTACGAGCAGTACTTC
CSARKFGPSSYEQYF
>-|17|TRBJ2-1|many|TRBV7-9
TGTGCCAGCAGCTTCTCGCTAGGGCGGGTAGAGGGTAATGAGCAGTTCTTC
CASSFSLGRVEGNEQFF
>TRBD1|14|TRBJ2-5|many|TRBV5-1
TGCGCCAGCAGCCCCGGGACAGCAAGAGAGACCCAGTACTTC
CASSPGTARETQYF
>-|13|TRBJ2-2|many|TRBV5-1
TGCGCCAGCAGCTTGGTGTTGGACGGGGAGCTGTTTTTT
CASSLVLDGELFF
>TRBD2|16|TRBJ2-3|many|TRBV7-8
TGTGCCAGCAGCTTAGGACGACTAGCGGCCACAGATACGCAGTATTTT
CASSLGRLAATDTQYF
>-|13|TRBJ2-1|many|TRBV7-6
TGTGCCAGCAGCTCCAGGGCCCTGGGTGAGCAGTTCTTC
CASSSRALGEQFF
>TRBD1|16|TRBJ2-3|-|TRBV28
TGTGCTACCTCAACCCGACAGGGCTCGGTGACAGATACGCAGTATTTT
CATSTRQGSVTDTQYF
>-|11|TRBJ2-1|many|TRBV7-6
TGTGCCAGCAGCTCTAGAGTTGAGCAGTTCTTC
CASSSRVEQFF
>-|14|TRBJ2-7|many|TRBV12-3/TRBV12-4
TGTGCCAGCAGTCCCGGTAGAAGGAGTTACGAGCAGTACTTC
CASSPGRRSYEQYF
>TRBD1|13|TRBJ2-1|-|TRBV7-8
TGTGCCAGCAGCGTCGACAGGGCACGTGAGCAGTTTTTC
CASSVDRAREQFF
>TRBD2|14|TRBJ2-7|many|TRBV5-5
TGTGCCAGCAGGTCACTAGCGGGCCCCTACGAGCAGTACTTC
CASRSLAGPYEQYF
>TRBD2|14|TRBJ2-3|many|TRBV20-1
TGCAGTGCCACTAGCGGGAGAATACCAGATACGCAGTATTTT
CSATSGRIPDTQYF
>TRBD1|15|TRBJ2-1|-|TRBV29-1
TGCAGCGTGGGGGGGACAGGGAGCTCCTACAATGAGCAGTTCTTC
CSVGGTGSSYNEQFF
>TRBD1|14|TRBJ1-6|many|TRBV12-3/TRBV12-4
TGTGCCAGCAGTCCCCGGGACAGGGTCTCACCCCTCCACTTT
CASSPRDRVSPLHF
>TRBD1|13|TRBJ2-2|-|TRBV12-3/TRBV12-4
TGTGCCAGCAGTCCCACGGACAGGGGGGAGCTGTTTTTT
CASSPTDRGELFF
>-|16|TRBJ2-1|many|TRBV20-1
TGCAGTGCTCCGACGAGAAGCGCCAGCTCCTACAATGAGCAGTTCTTC
CSAPTRSASSYNEQFF
>TRBD1|16|TRBJ2-5|-|TRBV6-1
TGTGCCAGCAGTGCGGGGGGGACAGGGGTTATAAAGACCCAGTGCTTC
CASSAGGTGVIKTQCF
>-|14|TRBJ2-3|many|TRBV28
TGTGCCAGCTATGCCCCCGCCAGCACAGATACGCAGTATTTT
CASYAPASTDTQYF
>-|14|TRBJ2-2|many|TRBV29-1
TGCAGCGTCGACGCAAAGGGAAACACCGGGGAGCTGTTTTTT
CSVDAKGNTGELFF
>TRBD1|13|TRBJ1-1|many|TRBV15
TGTGCCACCAGCCAGGGACAGGGAACTGAAGCTTTCTTT
CATSQGQGTEAFF
>-|15|TRBJ1-2|many|TRBV5-1
TGCGCCAGCAGCTTGGCGGGGGGGATTGGCTATGGCTACACCTTC
CASSLAGGIGYGYTF
>TRBD1|15|TRBJ1-5|many|TRBV2
TGTGCCAGCAGGGGGGACAGGGCATTCAATCAGCCCCAGCATTTT
CASRGDRAFNQPQHF
>-|15|TRBJ1-2|many|TRBV12-3/TRBV12-4
TGTGCCAGCAGTTCCCGGGCGCCGGGGATCTATGGCTACACCTTC
CASSSRAPGIYGYTF
>-|13|TRBJ1-5|many|TRBV2
TGTGCCAGCAGTGAGCGGGAGAATCAGCCCCAGCATTTT
CASSERENQPQHF
>-|14|TRBJ1-1|few|TRBV18
TGTGCCAGCTCCCCAAGGGCGGGGGCGACTGAAGCTTTCTTT
CASSPRAGATEAFF